The 17 T cell receptor beta chains in this list originate from one sample, sequenced in a study of B cell selection in AIRE deficiency. Sorted regulatory T cells were CD4-positive, CD25-high and CD127-low or negative. Sequencing used immunoSEQ multiplex PCR; TCRdb keeps in-frame clones, though not all of them. The sample contains approximately 18,000 clones, roughly 91% of which appear only once. The sample comprised CD4+CD25+ Tregs sorted from PBMCs. Receptors were obtained from a human donor in good health.

The V call is TRBV7-2, the J call TRBJ2-1; D is uncertain. Germline V lookup: CDR1 SGHTA, CDR2 FQGNSA. The CDR3 runs 15 residues. With 1 base removed from V and 5 bases from J, the gap between germline ends came to 12 bases. Here the CDR3 DNA reads TGTGCCAGCAGCTTAGGGGTAGGGCGGAACAATGAGCAGTTCTTC. Encoded protein: CASSLGVGRNNEQFF.

CDR3 sequence (DNA): TGTGCCAGCAGCCCGGGACGAATGATAGCCAAAAACATTCAGTACTTC. This gives the protein CASSPGRMIAKNIQYF. The chain links TRBV7-8 to TRBJ2-4; D tentatively fits TRBD1 or TRBD2 (5 bases each). The CDR3 runs to 16 residues. Germline-derived CDR1 and CDR2 are SGHVS and FQNEAQ. V was pared by 5 bases and J by 0 bases, with 14 bases between.

The J gene is TRBJ2-7, the V gene TRBV6-6; possible D gene TRBD1, 6 bases. The V end lost 4 bases, the J end lost 6 bases, and 16 bases lay between the germline ends. CDR3 size: 14 residues. CDR1 is MNHNY, CDR2 SVGAGI, per germline (reference sequence). The CDR3 nucleotides read TGTGCCAGCAGTTCCCCAGGGGCCCCGGCCGAGCAGTACTTC. Translated, it gives CASSSPGAPAEQYF.

This clone was picked up one time. The chain joins TRBV5-1 to TRBJ2-1; TRBD2 matches at 13 bases. The germline V gene encodes CDR1 SGHRS and CDR2 YFSETQ. CDR3 length: 18 amino acids. V lost 2 bases, J lost 10 bases, and 15 bases stayed unmatched. CDR3 bases: TGCGCCAGCAGCTTTGCCATGACAATCGGGACTAGCGGGAACGAGCAGTTCTTC. This gives the protein CASSFAMTIGTSGNEQFF.

J is TRBJ2-1 and V is TRBV5-1; no firm D call. Trimming removed 8 bases at V and 8 bases at J, with 20 bases between. Germline V CDR1 and CDR2: SGHRS, YFSETQ. This CDR3 region has 14 residues. The CDR3 sequence is CASTRESHNDEQFF. CDR3 coding DNA: TGCGCCAGTACCAGAGAGAGCCACAATGATGAGCAGTTCTTC.

CDR3 in DNA: TGTGCCAGCAGCCAGCAGGCAGGGGAATATGGCTACACCTTC. As protein: CASSQQAGEYGYTF. V and J are TRBV5-5 and TRBJ1-2; D may be TRBD1 (6 bases). Germline V CDR1 and CDR2: SGHKS, YYEKEE (reference sequence). The CDR3 covers 14 residues. The V and J ends lost 4 bases and 5 bases respectively, with 15 bases between them.

The sample holds one count of this clone. This chain connects TRBV7-9 to TRBJ1-2, with D possibly matching TRBD1 (5 bases). Germline assignment: CDR1 SEHNR and CDR2 FQNEAQ (reference sequence). This CDR3 is 17 amino acids long. Between the trimmed V and J ends, which lost 5 bases and 1 base, there was a span of 20 bases. Here the CDR3 DNA reads TGTGCCAGCAGCCTCCGTGGGGCCCTTCCTTTTAACTATGGCTACACCTTC. Its protein product is CASSLRGALPFNYGYTF. Variable domain in full (rest from reference TRBV7-9 and TRBJ1-2): DTGVSQNPRHKITKRGQNVTFRCDPISEHNRLYWYRQTLGQGPEFLTYFQNEAQLEKSRLLSDRFSAERPKGSFSTLEIQRTEQGDSAMYLCASSLRGALPFNYGYTFGSGTRLTVV.

This chain connects TRBV6-5 to TRBJ1-4; no clear D gene. CDR1 and CDR2 (germline): MNHEY, SVGAGI. V was cut by 0 bases and J by 0 bases, with 8 bases left in between. The CDR3 has 16 amino acids. CDR3 sequence reads: CASSYSIAATNEKLFF. The CDR3 DNA follows: TGTGCCAGCAGTTACTCGATAGCTGCAACTAATGAAAAACTGTTTTTT.

The rearrangement uses TRBV19 and TRBJ2-3; tentatively, D is TRBD1 (5 bases). This CDR3 has 15 residues. V was clipped by 3 bases and J by 3 bases, with 13 bases between them. CDR1 and CDR2 (germline): LNHDA, SQIVND (reference sequence). The CDR3 here is CASSIRARVTDTQYF. As DNA, the CDR3 is TGTGCCAGTAGTATTAGGGCCAGGGTGACAGATACGCAGTATTTT.

The chain is built from TRBV5-1 and TRBJ2-2; D uncertain. V was cut by 2 bases and J by 1 base, with 6 bases left in between. This CDR3 region has 14 residues. In germline, CDR1 is SGHRS, CDR2 YFSETQ. CDR3 nucleotides: TGCGCCAGCAGCTTACTTCAGAACACCGGGGAGCTGTTTTTT. Translation gives CASSLLQNTGELFF. Full variable domain (missing parts from reference TRBV5-1 and TRBJ2-2): KAGVTQTPRYLIKTRGQQVTLSCSPISGHRSVSWYQQTPGQGLQFLFEYFSETQRNKGNFPGRFSGRQFSNSRSEMNVSTLELGDSALYLCASSLLQNTGELFFGEGSRLTVL.

The rearrangement joins TRBV4-3 to TRBJ2-1; D might be TRBD1 (6 bases). V gave up 5 bases and J gave up 4 bases, with 12 bases separating them. The CDR3 runs 14 residues. Germline V gives CDR1 LGHNA, CDR2 YSLEER. In DNA form, the CDR3 reads TGCGCCAGCAGCTTAACAACAGGGTACAATGAGCAGTTCTTC. It codes for CASSLTTGYNEQFF.

The chain couples TRBV9 to TRBJ2-3; no reliable D call. This CDR3 has 14 residues. The V and J ends lost 4 bases and 6 bases respectively, with 15 bases between them. In germline, CDR1 is SGDLS, CDR2 YYNGEE. This chain's CDR3 is CASSYGAEGDTQYF. The CDR3 DNA is TGTGCCAGCAGCTACGGTGCCGAAGGGGATACGCAGTATTTT.

The rearrangement joins TRBV29-1 to TRBJ2-2; the D is unclear. There are 12 residues in the CDR3. The V gene's germline CDR1 is SQVTM and CDR2 ANQGSEA. Trimming took off 0 bases at V and 9 bases at J, with 8 bases between the two ends. CDR3 region: CSVEDMVRELFF. CDR3 nucleotide sequence: TGCAGCGTTGAAGATATGGTGCGGGAGCTGTTTTTT.

The chain has TRBV9 and TRBJ2-3; D possibly corresponds to TRBD2 (5 bases). The length of the CDR3 is 13 residues. Trimming removed 6 bases from V and 2 bases from J, with 10 bases in between. The germline V gene has CDR1 SGDLS and CDR2 YYNGEE. Here the CDR3 reads CASTRGNTDTQYF. In nucleotides, the CDR3 is TGTGCCAGCACCCGAGGGAACACAGATACGCAGTATTTT.

The chain combines TRBV7-9 with TRBJ2-3; no reliable D call. This CDR3 contains 16 residues. The V end lost 0 bases, the J end lost 1 base, and 11 bases lay between the germline ends. Germline values: CDR1 SEHNR, CDR2 FQNEAQ (reference sequence). The CDR3 here is CASSLARRGRTDTQYF. The DNA of the CDR3 is TGTGCCAGCAGCTTAGCCCGACGCGGCCGCACAGATACGCAGTATTTT.

The chain employs TRBV11-3 and TRBJ2-7, with 8 bases matching TRBD1. J lost 0 bases, V lost 4 bases, and 11 bases had no gene match. The CDR3 runs to 17 residues. The germline V gene has CDR1 SGHNT and CDR2 YENEEA. CDR3 DNA sequence: TGTGCCAGCAGCTACCTCAGGAGGACAGGGAGCTCCTACGAGCAGTACTTC. Encoded protein: CASSYLRRTGSSYEQYF.

V and J are TRBV9 and TRBJ2-5; D is unclear. V was trimmed by 4 bases and J by 0 bases, leaving 10 bases between them. The germline V gene encodes CDR1 SGDLS and CDR2 YYNGEE. CDR3 length: 14 residues. CDR3 in amino acids: CASSPQPYQETQYF. The CDR3 coding sequence is TGTGCCAGCAGCCCCCAGCCCTACCAAGAGACCCAGTACTTC. Together with reference TRBV9 and TRBJ2-5, the CDR3 gives the full variable domain: DSGVTQTPKHLITATGQRVTLRCSPRSGDLSVYWYQQSLDQGLQFLIQYYNGEERAKGNILERFSAQQFPDLHSELNLSSLELGDSALYFCASSPQPYQETQYFGPGTRLLVL.